One and the same sample provided the 15 T cell receptor beta chains below, sequenced in a study of cytomegalovirus exposure and HLA in healthy donors. It was with 60 Vbeta and 13 Jbeta primers that the PCR ran. Some clones are missing from TCRdb's copy, which holds only in-frame ones; the method was immunoSEQ multiplex PCR. The sample includes 100,000 to 150,000 clones. The sample comprised PBMCs. The origin of the receptors is a woman between 40 and 50 years old in good health and CMV-seropositive.

The chain carries TRBV10-3 and TRBJ2-3; 10 bases align to TRBD2. This CDR3 is 14 amino acids long. Germline assignment: CDR1 ENHRY and CDR2 SYGVKD. V lost 9 bases to trimming and J lost 0 bases; unmatched junction nucleotides: 3. As DNA, the CDR3 is TGTGCCATTACTAGCGGGACTAGCACAGATACGCAGTATTTT. Residues: CAITSGTSTDTQYF.

This rearrangement joins TRBV19 to TRBJ1-4, with D unresolved. CDR3 length: 15 residues. Germline V lookup: CDR1 LNHDA, CDR2 SQIVND (reference sequence). Trimming took off 5 bases at V and 4 bases at J, with 14 bases between the two ends. CDR3 DNA: TGTGCCAGTAGTCTATCGGCGGGAGGTAATGAAAAACTGTTTTTT. Its protein is CASSLSAGGNEKLFF. Combining the CDR3 with reference TRBV19 and TRBJ1-4 gives the whole variable domain DGGITQSPKYLFRKEGQNVTLSCEQNLNHDAMYWYRQDPGQGLRLIYYSQIVNDFQKGDIAEGYSVSREKKESFPLTVTSAQKNPTAFYLCASSLSAGGNEKLFFGSGTQLSVL.

The chain combines TRBV5-4 with TRBJ1-4, with 11 bases fitting TRBD1. V dropped 0 bases and J dropped 5; count of bases not matched to a gene: 3. Germline lookup yields CDR1 SGHNT and CDR2 YYREEE (reference sequence). The CDR3 runs 16 residues. The CDR3 reads CASSLAGDRGNEKLFF. The CDR3 region has the DNA TGTGCCAGCAGCTTGGCCGGGGACAGGGGGAATGAAAAACTGTTTTTT.

This chain links TRBV5-1 with TRBJ2-1, with D tentatively TRBD1 (5 bases). Between the trimmed V and J ends, which lost 0 bases and 4 bases, there was a span of 5 bases. The CDR3 is 13 amino acids. Germline V CDR1 and CDR2: SGHRS, YFSETQ. The CDR3 sequence: CASSLDRYNEQFF. The DNA for the CDR3 is TGCGCCAGCAGCTTGGACAGGTACAATGAGCAGTTCTTC. The whole variable domain, filled in from reference TRBV5-1 and TRBJ2-1, reads KAGVTQTPRYLIKTRGQQVTLSCSPISGHRSVSWYQQTPGQGLQFLFEYFSETQRNKGNFPGRFSGRQFSNSRSEMNVSTLELGDSALYLCASSLDRYNEQFFGPGTRLTVL.

The chain recombines TRBV7-3 with TRBJ2-7; 10 bases agree with TRBD2. The V gene's germline CDR1 is SGHTA and CDR2 FQGTGA. CDR3 size: 18 residues. The V and J ends lost 1 base and 1 base, in that order; junction bases with no gene match: 10. The CDR3 protein is CASSLSASGRLESYEQYF. CDR3 bases: TGTGCCAGCAGCTTAAGTGCTAGCGGGAGATTAGAATCCTACGAGCAGTACTTC.

The chain couples TRBV4-1 to TRBJ2-4, with D perhaps matching TRBD1 (5 bases). Trimming stripped 0 bases from V and 0 bases from J, with 9 bases between. CDR3 size: 16 residues. Germline loops: CDR1 MGHRA, CDR2 YSYEKL. CDR3 bases: TGCGCCAGCAGCCAAGATAGGGGCGCAGCCAAAAACATTCAGTACTTC. It specifies CASSQDRGAAKNIQYF.

This chain uses TRBV29-1 with TRBJ1-4; TRBD1 might be the D (5 bases). This CDR3 comprises 14 residues. The V end was cut by 6 bases, the J end by 0 bases, with 11 bases between. Per the germline V gene, CDR1 is SQVTM and CDR2 is ANQGSEA. In nucleotides, the CDR3 is TGCAGCGTAATGGGGGGAGCAACTAATGAAAAACTGTTTTTT. This encodes CSVMGGATNEKLFF.

This rearrangement joins TRBV15 to TRBJ2-7, with 12 bases identical to TRBD2. The CDR3 runs 16 residues. V was pared by 0 bases and J by 4 bases, with 4 bases of the junction left unmatched. The germline gives CDR1 LNHNV, CDR2 YYDKDF (reference sequence). The CDR3 coding sequence is TGTGCCACCAGCAGAGATCAGACTAGCGGGAGATACGAGCAGTACTTC. Protein sequence: CATSRDQTSGRYEQYF. Complete variable domain (other parts from reference TRBV15 and TRBJ2-7): DAMVIQNPRYQVTQFGKPVTLSCSQTLNHNVMYWYQQKSSQAPKLLFHYYDKDFNNEADTPDNFQSRRPNTSFCFLDIRSPGLGDTAMYLCATSRDQTSGRYEQYFGPGTRLTVT.

The chain carries TRBV9 and TRBJ2-3, with TRBD2 identical over 11 bases. This CDR3 contains 16 residues. Per germline, CDR1 SGDLS and CDR2 YYNGEE. After removal of 0 bases from V and 5 bases from J, the junction contained 5 bases not matched to a gene. The CDR3 sequence is CASSVDRGLAGDTQYF. CDR3 in DNA: TGTGCCAGCAGCGTAGATCGCGGACTAGCGGGAGATACGCAGTATTTT.

V usage is TRBV5-1 and J usage is TRBJ2-1, with 11 bases fitting TRBD2. This CDR3 contains 17 residues. Germline assignment: CDR1 SGHRS and CDR2 YFSETQ. The trim removed 3 bases at V and 4 bases at J, leaving 9 bases unmatched. The CDR3 protein is CASSSGLAGLQYNEQFF. CDR3 coding DNA: TGCGCCAGCAGCTCCGGACTAGCGGGCTTGCAGTACAATGAGCAGTTCTTC.

The chain combines TRBV19 with TRBJ2-6; a possible D gene is TRBD2 (6 bases). Germline V gene data show CDR1 as LNHDA and CDR2 as SQIVND (reference sequence). The CDR3 totals 16 residues. With 4 bases removed from V and 2 bases from J, the gap between germline ends came to 12 bases. CDR3 DNA sequence: TGTGCCAGTAGTACCTTGGGCGGGACTGGGGCCAACGTCCTGACTTTC. Its protein is CASSTLGGTGANVLTF.

V and J are TRBV7-3 and TRBJ2-1; possible D gene TRBD2, 5 bases. Germline V gives CDR1 SGHTA, CDR2 FQGTGA. This CDR3 contains 15 residues. Trimming pared 4 bases from V and 2 bases from J, leaving 12 bases between. The CDR3 loop is CASSWTGTTYNEQFF. The CDR3 coding sequence is TGTGCCAGCAGCTGGACGGGAACGACCTACAATGAGCAGTTCTTC.

The chain combines TRBV30 with TRBJ2-1; the match to TRBD2 covers 10 bases. Germline V gives CDR1 GTSNPN, CDR2 SVGIG (reference sequence). Losses at the gene ends were 4 bases for V and 1 base for J; bases not matched to a gene: 4. This CDR3 comprises 15 residues. The chain's CDR3 is CAWTSGGISYNEQFF. The CDR3 DNA sequence: TGTGCCTGGACTAGCGGGGGAATTTCCTACAATGAGCAGTTCTTC. Full variable domain (rest looked up from reference TRBV30 and TRBJ2-1): SQTIHQWPATLVQPVGSPLSLECTVEGTSNPNLYWYRQAAGRGLQLLFYSVGIGQISSEVPQNLSASRPQDRQFILSSKKLLLSDSGFYLCAWTSGGISYNEQFFGPGTRLTVL.

The chain's CDR3 is CASSSLQGTDTQYF. CDR3 nucleotides: TGTGCCAGCAGCTCTCTGCAGGGAACAGATACGCAGTATTTT. This chain uses TRBV7-2 with TRBJ2-3; D is perhaps TRBD1 (5 bases). The germline V gene has CDR1 SGHTA and CDR2 FQGNSA. This CDR3 has 14 residues. V dropped 4 bases and J dropped 3 bases, with 11 bases sitting between them.

The chain uses TRBV19 and TRBJ2-6, with 11 bases matching TRBD2. Trimming at V came to 6 bases and at J to 1 base, leaving 5 bases not matched to a gene. The germline gives CDR1 LNHDA, CDR2 SQIVND (reference sequence). The CDR3 has 17 amino acids. DNA for the CDR3: TGTGCCAGTAGCGCCGGGACTAGCGGTTCTGGGGCCAACGTCCTGACTTTC. It yields the protein CASSAGTSGSGANVLTF.